Below, 32 T cell receptor beta chains from the same sample are listed, as sequenced in a study of blood T cell repertoires in COVID-19. This table comes from immunoSEQ multiplex PCR, and its TCRdb copy is limited to in-frame clones, with some not included. The sample gives 250,000 to 350,000 clones, around nine tenths of which show up once; around 12% is in the top ten. Sequences were obtained from peripheral blood. Receptor source: a woman aged 55-75 years with acute or convalescent COVID-19.

The chain uses TRBV3-1 (or the pseudogene TRBV3-2) and TRBJ1-1; TRBD1 matches 7 bases. The germline V gene has CDR1 LGHDT and CDR2 YNNKEL (reference sequence). The CDR3 is 15 amino acids. With 1 base clipped from V and 4 bases from J, the junction kept 6 bases outside the gene matches. The DNA of the CDR3 is TGTGCCAGCAGCCAAGTGGGGGGACAGATCACTGAAGCTTTCTTT. Translated: CASSQVGGQITEAFF.

The V gene is TRBV14, the J gene TRBJ1-6; D is undetermined. The CDR3 contains 14 residues. CDR1 SGHDN and CDR2 FVKESK come from the germline V gene. V dropped 4 bases and J dropped 5 bases, with 9 bases sitting between them. The CDR3 DNA is TGTGCCAGCAGCCCCCTACCGAATAATTCACCCCTCCACTTT. Encoded protein: CASSPLPNNSPLHF.

The genes are TRBV18 and TRBJ2-1, with 10 positions matching TRBD1. Unmatched junction bases numbered 10, after V lost 6 bases and J lost 8 bases. The CDR3 covers 15 residues. The V gene's germline CDR1 is KGHSH and CDR2 LQKENI. Here the CDR3 DNA reads TGTGCCAGCTCCCAAGGGACAGGGGCAGCCCATGAGCAGTTCTTC. This gives the protein CASSQGTGAAHEQFF.

The V and J genes are TRBV4-2 and TRBJ2-7; a weak D match, TRBD2 (5 bases). Trimming removed 0 bases from V and 3 bases from J, with 6 bases in between. The CDR3 sequence is 13 residues long. CDR1 LGHNA and CDR2 YNFKEQ come from the germline V gene. CDR3: CASSQDGSYEQYF. The DNA of the CDR3 is TGTGCCAGCAGCCAAGATGGGAGCTACGAGCAGTACTTC.

The rearrangement links TRBV5-8 to TRBJ1-5; D not certain. The CDR3 sequence is 16 residues long. V was clipped by 0 bases and J by 1 base, with 11 bases between them. Germline V gene lookup returns CDR1 SGHTS and CDR2 YDEGEE. The CDR3 region is CASSLEDSRSNQPQHF. CDR3 DNA sequence: TGTGCCAGCAGCTTGGAAGATTCTAGGAGCAATCAGCCCCAGCATTTT.

Concerning this clone: This specimen includes other DNA sequences encoding the same CDR3. The chain employs TRBV7-9 and TRBJ2-7; 8 positions match TRBD1. This CDR3 contains 15 residues. Trimming removed 5 bases from V and 1 base from J; junction bases left unmatched: 7. CDR1 and CDR2 (germline): SEHNR, FQNEAQ (reference sequence). DNA of the CDR3: TGTGCCAGCAGCCCTCCTGGGACAGGTTCCTACGAGCAGTACTTC. This gives the protein CASSPPGTGSYEQYF.

To note about this clone: A read error may produce the germline difference seen at one junction end. The V call is TRBV29-1, the J call TRBJ2-7; TRBD2 matches at 9 bases. Germline V lookup: CDR1 SQVTM, CDR2 ANQGSEA. The CDR3 loop spans 13 amino acids. CDR3 loop: CSVEAGGSDEQYF. The CDR3, as DNA: TGCAGCGTCGAAGCGGGGGGCTCGGACGAGCAGTACTTC.

The rearrangement joins TRBV5-1 to TRBJ1-1; the D gene is possibly TRBD1 (6 bases). The CDR3 spans 14 residues. V gave up 0 bases and J gave up 3 bases, with 9 bases separating them. Germline loops: CDR1 SGHRS, CDR2 YFSETQ. The CDR3 here is CASSLAGADTEAFF. CDR3 in DNA: TGCGCCAGCAGCTTGGCAGGGGCGGACACTGAAGCTTTCTTT. The entire variable domain, with the rest obtained from reference TRBV5-1 and TRBJ1-1, is as follows: KAGVTQTPRYLIKTRGQQVTLSCSPISGHRSVSWYQQTPGQGLQFLFEYFSETQRNKGNFPGRFSGRQFSNSRSEMNVSTLELGDSALYLCASSLAGADTEAFFGQGTRLTVV.

This clone was recorded once. The chain couples TRBV7-2 to TRBJ2-5, with D maybe TRBD1 (5 bases). CDR3 length equals 15 residues. Germline assignment: CDR1 SGHTA and CDR2 FQGNSA. V lost 1 base, J lost 3 bases, and 12 bases lay in between. The CDR3 coding sequence is TGTGCCAGCAGCTTAGAGTCAGGGCTAGAAGAGACCCAGTACTTC. It specifies CASSLESGLEETQYF.

The chain is built from TRBV6-5 and TRBJ1-1; perhaps TRBD1 as D (6 bases). The CDR3 is made up of 15 amino acids. The V end lost 7 bases, the J end lost 11 bases, and 26 bases lay between the germline ends. The germline V gene has CDR1 MNHEY and CDR2 SVGAGI. In DNA, the CDR3 is TGTGCCAGCACCCCCCCGGGTGGGGGGGTACAGGGCGCTTTCTTT. It specifies CASTPPGGGVQGAFF.

This sequence joins TRBV7-7 and TRBJ1-5; D is unclear. In germline, CDR1 is SSHAT, CDR2 FNYEAQ (reference sequence). CDR3 length: 13 residues. Trimming stripped 6 bases from V and 8 bases from J, with 14 bases between. The CDR3 DNA reads TGTGCCAGCAGTTCCACCAGAGGAGAGCCCCAGCATTTT. Protein: CASSSTRGEPQHF. The full variable domain, with the rest looked up from reference TRBV7-7 and TRBJ1-5, is GAGVSQSPRYKVTKRGQDVTLRCDPISSHATLYWYQQALGQGPEFLTYFNYEAQPDKSGLPSDRFSAERPEGSISTLTIQRTEQRDSAMYRCASSSTRGEPQHFGDGTRLSIL.

This clone was observed a handful of times. The chain combines TRBV3-1 (or the pseudogene TRBV3-2) with TRBJ2-3, with D perhaps matching TRBD2 (6 bases). Germline V CDR1 and CDR2: LGHDT, YNNKEL (reference sequence). The CDR3 consists of 14 residues. Trimming cost V 4 bases and J 3 bases, with 11 bases left between them. The CDR3 reads CASSLGLATDTQYF. DNA for the CDR3: TGTGCCAGCAGCCTCGGCCTAGCGACAGATACGCAGTATTTT.

The CDR3 loop reads CASSQGLEETQYF. The CDR3 nucleotides read TGTGCCAGCTCACAGGGACTGGAAGAGACCCAGTACTTC. V and J are TRBV18 and TRBJ2-5; D may be TRBD2 (6 bases). The CDR3 has 13 residues. Trimming shortened V by 4 bases and J by 3 bases, and 9 bases separated the two germline ends. Germline assignment: CDR1 KGHSH and CDR2 LQKENI.

The V call is TRBV5-8, the J call TRBJ1-3, with 9 positions matching TRBD1. Germline CDR1 is SGHTS and CDR2 is YDEGEE. J gave up 6 bases and V 1 base, and 5 bases lay outside the gene matches. CDR3 length equals 15 residues. This chain's CDR3 is CASSLPGTGKNTIYF. DNA for the CDR3: TGTGCCAGCAGCTTGCCGGGGACAGGGAAAAACACCATATATTTT.

The chain's CDR3 is CASSLGTSRIYNEQFF. The DNA for the CDR3 is TGTGCCAGCAGCCTTGGGACTAGCCGGATCTACAATGAGCAGTTCTTC. V and J are TRBV3-1 (or the pseudogene TRBV3-2) and TRBJ2-1; 9 bases fit TRBD2. V was pared by 4 bases and J by 3 bases, with 7 bases of the junction left unmatched. This CDR3 is built from 16 residues. From germline, CDR1 is LGHDT and CDR2 YNNKEL (reference sequence).

This chain connects TRBV7-3 to TRBJ2-3; 9 bases align to TRBD1. V was clipped by 5 bases and J by 7 bases; unmatched bases: 13. The CDR3 spans 16 residues. The germline gives CDR1 SGHTA, CDR2 FQGTGA. The CDR3 bases are TGTGCCAGCAGCACGCGTCCGGACAGGGGCGGGTATACGCAGTATTTT. Translating gives CASSTRPDRGGYTQYF.

The chain recombines TRBV7-2 with TRBJ2-7; D may be TRBD2 (7 bases). The V gene's germline CDR1 is SGHTA and CDR2 FQGNSA. V was clipped by 5 bases and J by 0 bases, with 14 bases between them. The CDR3 is 15 amino acids. The CDR3 coding sequence is TGTGCCAGCAGCGCCCGTGGGGGGGCCTCCTACGAGCAGTACTTC. Encoded protein: CASSARGGASYEQYF.

This chain connects TRBV2 to TRBJ1-5; TRBD1 is a possible D gene (6 bases). The ends were cut back, 8 bases at V and 3 bases at J, with 11 bases in the middle. The V gene's germline CDR1 is SNHLY and CDR2 FYNNEI. The CDR3 loop spans 13 amino acids. CDR3: CASGGFDNQPQHF. The DNA for the CDR3 is TGTGCCAGCGGGGGCTTTGACAATCAGCCCCAGCATTTT.

Here the CDR3 DNA reads TGTGCCAGCAGCCGTCCCAGGGATCGTCAGCCCCAGCATTTT. It yields the protein CASSRPRDRQPQHF. The chain joins TRBV6-2 or TRBV6-3 to TRBJ1-5; D perhaps matches TRBD1 (5 bases). The CDR3 is 14 residues long. The germline gives CDR1 MNHEY, CDR2 SVGEGT. Trimming took 6 bases from V and 6 from J, leaving 15 bases between them.

This clone was detected only once. The chain couples TRBV6-1 to TRBJ2-7; TRBD2 agrees at 8 bases. There are 15 residues in the CDR3. Germline CDR1 and CDR2: MNHNS and SASEGT. V lost 1 base, J lost 4 bases, and 6 bases stayed unmatched. The CDR3: CASSEGGAGGYEQYF. DNA for the CDR3: TGTGCCAGCAGTGAAGGGGGGGCGGGAGGTTACGAGCAGTACTTC.

The gene calls are TRBV12-3 or TRBV12-4 and TRBJ1-2, with D possibly matching TRBD1 (6 bases). Trimming took off 5 bases at V and 7 bases at J, with 11 bases between the two ends. The CDR3 extends over 12 amino acids. Here the CDR3 DNA reads TGTGCCAGCAGTCTAACAGGGACTGGCTACACCTTC. This translates into CASSLTGTGYTF.

The rearrangement uses TRBV5-4 and TRBJ2-1; TRBD2 matches 9 bases. Trimming removed 2 bases from V and 8 bases from J; junction bases left unmatched: 11. Germline V gives CDR1 SGHNT, CDR2 YYREEE (reference sequence). CDR3 length: 16 residues. CDR3 in amino acids: CASSFEAGGPRDEQFF. CDR3 DNA sequence: TGTGCCAGCAGCTTTGAGGCGGGAGGGCCGAGGGATGAGCAGTTCTTC.

This sequence joins TRBV9 and TRBJ2-7; 11 nucleotides align to TRBD1. V shed 2 bases, J shed 7 bases, and the junction held 5 bases outside the gene matches. The CDR3 is made up of 14 amino acids. Germline V gives CDR1 SGDLS, CDR2 YYNGEE. The CDR3 region has the DNA TGTGCCAGCAGCGTTGGACAGGGGGCGCGGGAGCAGTACTTC. This gives the protein CASSVGQGAREQYF.

The rearrangement uses TRBV18 and TRBJ1-5, with D perhaps TRBD1 (5 bases). This CDR3 has 15 residues. V lost 3 bases and J lost 2, with 11 bases in between. The germline V gene has CDR1 KGHSH and CDR2 LQKENI. The DNA of the CDR3 is TGTGCCAGCTCACCCGGCTGGGGGGGCAATCAGCCCCAGCATTTT. This encodes CASSPGWGGNQPQHF.

This chain connects TRBV7-3 to TRBJ2-1; 12 nucleotides line up with TRBD2. The CDR3 has 17 amino acids. The germline CDR1 and CDR2 sequences are SGHTA and FQGTGA. The J segment lost 6 bases and the V segment lost 2 bases, leaving 8 bases of the junction unmatched. The CDR3 nucleotides are TGTGCCAGCAGCTTATCCGGGACTAGCGGGTGGGGCAATGAGCAGTTCTTC. It is translated as CASSLSGTSGWGNEQFF.

The chain employs TRBV19 and TRBJ1-1; 10 nucleotides agree with TRBD1. The CDR3 loop spans 14 amino acids. The V gene's germline CDR1 is LNHDA and CDR2 SQIVND (reference sequence). Trimming took 5 bases from V and 2 from J; bases not matched to a gene: 2. The CDR3 sequence: CASSGQGVNTEAFF. The CDR3 DNA reads as TGTGCCAGTAGTGGACAGGGGGTAAACACTGAAGCTTTCTTT.

V usage is TRBV7-2 and J usage is TRBJ2-2, with 8 bases aligning to TRBD1. Germline loops: CDR1 SGHTA, CDR2 FQGNSA. The CDR3 is made up of 17 amino acids. With V trimmed by 5 bases and J by 0 bases, 8 bases remained unmatched. CDR3 sequence (DNA): TGTGCCAGCAGCGGTCGAGCAGGGGGCCCGAACACCGGGGAGCTGTTTTTT. Translating it yields CASSGRAGGPNTGELFF.

This clone was seen more than once but under ten times. The chain combines TRBV6-6 with TRBJ1-6, with TRBD1 identical over 9 bases. The CDR3 contains 19 residues. The ends lost 5 bases at V and 0 bases at J; junction bases unmatched: 11. In germline, CDR1 is MNHNY, CDR2 SVGAGI (reference sequence). For the CDR3, the DNA is TGTGCCAGCAGTCTTGCGGGACAGGGTATCAGCTCCTATAATTCACCCCTCCACTTT. It yields the protein CASSLAGQGISSYNSPLHF.

For the CDR3, the DNA is TGTGCCAGCAGCCTCCCGTCAGGGCGGGGCGTGAACACTGAAGCTTTCTTT. Protein product: CASSLPSGRGVNTEAFF. V usage is TRBV7-8 and J usage is TRBJ1-1, with D possibly being TRBD1 (5 bases). Germline V gene sequence: CDR1 SGHVS, CDR2 FQNEAQ. V shed 5 bases and J shed 0 bases, with 19 bases lying between them. This CDR3 spans 17 amino acids.

The genes are TRBV29-1 and TRBJ2-5; 9 bases are shared with TRBD1. V shed 6 bases and J 0 bases; nucleotides not matched to a gene: 5. The germline V gene has CDR1 SQVTM and CDR2 ANQGSEA. The CDR3 loop spans 14 amino acids. The CDR3 sequence is CSVLDRGNQETQYF. CDR3 in DNA: TGCAGCGTCCTGGACAGGGGTAACCAAGAGACCCAGTACTTC.

The V and J genes are TRBV11-2 and TRBJ2-1, with D maybe TRBD1 (5 bases). With 4 bases removed from V and 1 base from J, the gap between germline ends came to 11 bases. Per germline, CDR1 SGHAT and CDR2 FQNNGV. This CDR3 has 15 residues. CDR3 in DNA: TGTGCCAGCAGCTCAGTTAAGGGGTCCTACAATGAGCAGTTCTTC. This encodes CASSSVKGSYNEQFF.

The V gene is TRBV19, the J gene TRBJ1-3; TRBD1 matches at 8 bases. Germline V gene lookup returns CDR1 LNHDA and CDR2 SQIVND (reference sequence). Trimming cost V 5 bases and J 2 bases; bases outside gene matches: 8. The CDR3 spans 16 residues. DNA of the CDR3: TGTGCCAGTAGTGTGTGGACAGGGAACACTGGAAACACCATATATTTT. Residues: CASSVWTGNTGNTIYF. Looking up the rest from reference TRBV19 and TRBJ1-3 gives the full variable domain: DGGITQSPKYLFRKEGQNVTLSCEQNLNHDAMYWYRQDPGQGLRLIYYSQIVNDFQKGDIAEGYSVSREKKESFPLTVTSAQKNPTAFYLCASSVWTGNTGNTIYFGEGSWLTVV.